This T cell receptor beta chain emerged from a study of regulatory T cells in long-lasting Graves disease. Study-level findings and limits: Persistent cases favored TRBV28, TRBJ1-2 and TRBJ2-5. The sample size was small, and this may have reduced accuracy.

iRepertoire HTBI primers and Arm-PCR of CDR3 regions built TCR beta libraries. TCRdb ran MiXCR on the multiplex PCR reads and lists one entry per CDR3 protein. Of over 350,000 distinct CDR3 sequences in the sample, approximately 16% are singletons; the top ten hold around 7.6%. Only a few counts were recorded for this clonotype. Its target is not known. Trimming took 3 bases from V and 6 from J; bases not matched to a gene: 11. Germline-derived CDR1 and CDR2 are SGHTA and FQGNSA. This CDR3 spans 16 amino acids. The time point is: newly diagnosed GD, antithyroid drugs for less than 3 months. The TCR library used RNA extracted from PBMCs. The data also belong to a second study, concerning T cells in Graves' hyperthyroidism and ophthalmopathy. That work contributes: The study excluded patients with uncontrolled infection, other autoimmune disease, pregnancy or lactation. During a first-round RT-PCR of the TCR CDR3, the HTBI primer set was used.

Sequenced material: peripheral blood mononuclear cells (PBMCs), taken at new diagnosis, from a patient treated with antithyroid drugs. The chain uses TRBV7-2 and TRBJ2-7; 10 nucleotides match TRBD1. The TCR sequence derives from a woman between 40 and 55 years old with Graves disease. CDR3: CASSFLSGTGVCEQYF. The CDR3 DNA follows: TGTGCCAGCAGCTTCCTCTCCGGGACAGGGGTCTGCGAGCAGTACTTC.